This TCR beta chain was documented in a study of blood T cell repertoires in COVID-19. Study overall: The analysed material was cDNA or gDNA that came from T cells, B-cell-depleted T cells, or PBMCs.

The CDR3 loop spans 14 amino acids. Trimming removed 7 bases from V and 0 bases from J, with 12 bases in between. Germline V gene data show CDR1 as SNHLY and CDR2 as FYNNEI. Produced via immunoSEQ multiplex PCR; TCRdb's table is partial and in-frame only. The sample holds approximately 230,000 clones; 87% are singletons and the top ten take under 6.5%. Researchers sorted participants into cohorts using their self-reported clinical history. Input material: PBMCs or T cells enriched from blood (not recorded which). This receptor was obtained from a woman in her twenties or thirties with acute COVID-19. The genes are TRBV2 and TRBJ1-1; a possible D gene is TRBD1 (5 bases). The CDR3 spells CASKASGLNTEAFF. DNA for the CDR3: TGTGCCAGCAAGGCGTCAGGGCTGAACACTGAAGCTTTCTTT. The full variable domain, in which reference TRBV2 and TRBJ1-1 provide the parts outside the CDR3, is EPEVTQTPSHQVTQMGQEVILRCVPISNHLYFYWYRQILGQKVEFLVSFYNNEISEKSEIFDDQFSVERPDGSNFTLKIRSTKLEDSAMYFCASKASGLNTEAFFGQGTRLTVV.